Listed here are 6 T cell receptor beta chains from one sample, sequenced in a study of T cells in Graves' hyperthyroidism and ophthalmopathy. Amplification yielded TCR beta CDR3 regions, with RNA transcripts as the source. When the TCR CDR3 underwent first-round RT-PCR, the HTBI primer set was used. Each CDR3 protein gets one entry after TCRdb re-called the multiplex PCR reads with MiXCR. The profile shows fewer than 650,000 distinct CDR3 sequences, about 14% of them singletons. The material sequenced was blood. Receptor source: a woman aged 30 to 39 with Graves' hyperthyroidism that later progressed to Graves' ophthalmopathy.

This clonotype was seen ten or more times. The CDR3 region has the DNA TGTGCCAGCAGTTCCCGCGGGGCGGGGGCCTACGAGCAGTACTTC. The encoded protein is CASSSRGAGAYEQYF. V and J are TRBV28 and TRBJ2-7; 7 nucleotides match TRBD2. CDR3 size: 15 residues. V shed 4 bases, J shed 2 bases, and the junction held 8 bases outside the gene matches. Germline V gene lookup returns CDR1 MDHEN and CDR2 SYDVKM.

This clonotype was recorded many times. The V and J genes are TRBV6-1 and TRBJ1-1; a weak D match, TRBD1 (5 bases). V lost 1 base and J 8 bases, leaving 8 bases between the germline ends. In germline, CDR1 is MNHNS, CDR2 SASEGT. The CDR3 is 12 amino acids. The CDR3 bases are TGTGCCAGCAGTGAAGAGGGGAGCGAAGCTTTCTTT. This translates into CASSEEGSEAFF.

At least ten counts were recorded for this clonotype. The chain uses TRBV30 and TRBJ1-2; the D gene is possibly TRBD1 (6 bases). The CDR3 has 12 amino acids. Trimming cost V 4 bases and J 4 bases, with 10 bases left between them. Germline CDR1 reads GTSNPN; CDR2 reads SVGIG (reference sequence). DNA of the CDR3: TGTGCCTGGAACAGGGACGTCTATGGCTACACCTTC. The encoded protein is CAWNRDVYGYTF.

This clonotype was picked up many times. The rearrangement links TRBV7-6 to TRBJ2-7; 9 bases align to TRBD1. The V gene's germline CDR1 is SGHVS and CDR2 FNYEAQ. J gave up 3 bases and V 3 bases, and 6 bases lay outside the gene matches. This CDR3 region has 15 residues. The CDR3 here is CASSLGQGGYYEQYF. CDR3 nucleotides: TGTGCCAGCAGCTTGGGACAGGGAGGGTACTACGAGCAGTACTTC.

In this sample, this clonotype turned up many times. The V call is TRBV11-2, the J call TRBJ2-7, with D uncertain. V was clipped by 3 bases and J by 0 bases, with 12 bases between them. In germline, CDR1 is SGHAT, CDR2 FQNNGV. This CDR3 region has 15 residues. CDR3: CASSFEYPSSYEQYF. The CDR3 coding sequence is TGTGCCAGCAGCTTTGAATACCCCAGCTCCTACGAGCAGTACTTC.

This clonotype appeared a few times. The CDR3 DNA sequence: TGTGCCAGCAGCTCTAAACCAACTAATGAAAAACTGTTTTTT. It is translated as CASSSKPTNEKLFF. The rearrangement links TRBV11-3 to TRBJ1-4, with D unclear. The CDR3 runs to 14 residues. CDR1 is SGHNT, CDR2 YENEEA, per germline. The V end was cut by 4 bases, the J end by 0 bases, with 6 bases between.